These 32 T cell receptor beta chains came from one sample sequenced in a study of cytomegalovirus exposure and HLA in healthy donors. With 60 Vbeta and 13 Jbeta primers, the PCR was carried out. TCRdb's table, derived via immunoSEQ multiplex PCR, lists solely in-frame clones and lacks some. Counted here are under 250,000 clones, around four fifths occurring once; the ten biggest clones make up roughly 0.75%. The source material was PBMCs. These receptors were taken from a boy aged 2 to 10 in good health and CMV-seronegative.

This clone has only one observation. The chain is built from TRBV7-3 and TRBJ2-1; 8 bases are a match to TRBD1. CDR3 size: 18 residues. Germline V gives CDR1 SGHTA, CDR2 FQGTGA. J lost 1 base, V lost 5 bases, and 13 bases had no gene match. Written as DNA, the CDR3 is TGTGCCAGCAGCCCAAAGCCCACAGGGGGACTGTCCTACAATGAGCAGTTCTTC. The encoded protein is CASSPKPTGGLSYNEQFF. The entire variable domain, with the rest obtained from reference TRBV7-3 and TRBJ2-1, is as follows: GAGVSQTPSNKVTEKGKYVELRCDPISGHTALYWYRQSLGQGPEFLIYFQGTGAADDSGLPNDRFFAVRPEGSVSTLKIQRTERGDSAVYLCASSPKPTGGLSYNEQFFGPGTRLTVL.

CDR3 sequence reads: CASAYEVGGANTGELFF. CDR3 nucleotides: TGTGCCAGCGCCTATGAGGTAGGAGGGGCGAACACCGGGGAGCTGTTTTTT. This chain joins TRBV27 and TRBJ2-2; the D gene is possibly TRBD2 (6 bases). Germline V CDR1 and CDR2: MNHEY, SMNVEV (reference sequence). V shed 8 bases and J shed 0 bases, with 19 bases lying between them. CDR3 length: 17 amino acids.

V usage is TRBV5-6 and J usage is TRBJ2-7, with 11 bases aligning to TRBD2. Germline V gene data show CDR1 as SGHDT and CDR2 as YYEEEE. This CDR3 spans 16 amino acids. The ends lost 4 bases at V and 2 bases at J; junction bases unmatched: 8. For the CDR3, the DNA is TGTGCCAGCAGCCCATCTAGCGGGAGGCGAACCTACGAGCAGTACTTC. Translating gives CASSPSSGRRTYEQYF. The full variable domain, its missing parts supplied by reference TRBV5-6 and TRBJ2-7, is DAGVTQSPTHLIKTRGQQVTLRCSPKSGHDTVSWYQQALGQGPQFIFQYYEEEERQRGNFPDRFSGHQFPNYSSELNVNALLLGDSALYLCASSPSSGRRTYEQYFGPGTRLTVT.

The rearrangement uses TRBV28 and TRBJ2-7, with a weak D call TRBD1 (7 bases). The germline V gene has CDR1 MDHEN and CDR2 SYDVKM. This CDR3 has 14 residues. Trimming left V 6 bases short and J 9 bases short, with 21 bases between. CDR3 protein: CASSPGGMVMVQYF. In DNA, the CDR3 is TGTGCCAGCAGCCCAGGGGGGATGGTTATGGTGCAGTACTTC. Supplemented by reference TRBV28 and TRBJ2-7, the full variable domain reads DVKVTQSSRYLVKRTGEKVFLECVQDMDHENMFWYRQDPGLGLRLIYFSYDVKMKEKGDIPEGYSVSREKKERFSLILESASTNQTSMYLCASSPGGMVMVQYFGPGTRLTVT.

The chain links TRBV11-1 to TRBJ1-1; possible D gene TRBD1, 5 bases. The CDR3 contains 17 residues. With 2 bases removed from V and 0 bases from J, the gap between germline ends came to 16 bases. Germline-derived CDR1 and CDR2 are SGHAT and FQDESV (reference sequence). For the CDR3, the DNA is TGTGCCAGCAGCTTAACAGGCCCTACCCTCATGAACACTGAAGCTTTCTTT. It is translated as CASSLTGPTLMNTEAFF. The complete variable domain, with remaining parts taken from reference TRBV11-1 and TRBJ1-1, reads EAEVAQSPRYKITEKSQAVAFWCDPISGHATLYWYRQILGQGPELLVQFQDESVVDDSQLPKDRFSAERLKGVDSTLKIQPAELGDSAMYLCASSLTGPTLMNTEAFFGQGTRLTVV.

In the case of this clone: Other DNA sequences in this specimen translate into the identical CDR3. The chain links TRBV27 to TRBJ1-2, with TRBD1 matching over 9 bases. The CDR3 has 13 residues. CDR1 and CDR2 (germline): MNHEY, SMNVEV (reference sequence). V shed 5 bases, J shed 5 bases, and the junction held 3 bases outside the gene matches. In DNA, the CDR3 is TGTGCCAGCAGTCCGGGGACAGGGTATGGCTACACCTTC. Encoded protein: CASSPGTGYGYTF.

J is TRBJ2-1 and V is TRBV29-1; 11 positions match TRBD2. This CDR3 is built from 15 residues. With V trimmed by 6 bases and J by 10 bases, 14 bases remained unmatched. Germline CDR1 SQVTM, CDR2 ANQGSEA. The chain's CDR3 is CSVATLGLAVVEQFF. Here the CDR3 DNA reads TGCAGCGTCGCGACGCTGGGACTAGCGGTAGTGGAGCAGTTCTTC.

The genes are TRBV5-6 and TRBJ1-1; D is possibly TRBD1 (6 bases). This CDR3 spans 16 amino acids. The germline gives CDR1 SGHDT, CDR2 YYEEEE. V lost 4 bases and J 0 bases, leaving 16 bases between the germline ends. CDR3 sequence reads: CASSPETGLMNTEAFF. DNA of the CDR3: TGTGCCAGCAGCCCTGAGACAGGCCTTATGAACACTGAAGCTTTCTTT.

V gene TRBV7-9 combines with J gene TRBJ2-5, with D unresolved. The germline V gene encodes CDR1 SEHNR and CDR2 FQNEAQ (reference sequence). Deletions cut 5 bases from V and 5 bases from J, with 12 bases between. This CDR3 comprises 13 residues. The DNA of the CDR3 is TGTGCCAGCAGCCCCCCGGCGGCGGAGACCCAGTACTTC. Protein: CASSPPAAETQYF.

V gene TRBV6-5 combines with J gene TRBJ1-2, with D perhaps TRBD1 (5 bases). The CDR3 loop spans 14 amino acids. The V gene lost 6 bases and the J gene lost 0 bases, with 11 bases spanning the gap. Germline V gives CDR1 MNHEY, CDR2 SVGAGI. Here the CDR3 DNA reads TGTGCCAGCAGCTACGGGGGGACTAACTATGGCTACACCTTC. Translation: CASSYGGTNYGYTF.

V usage is TRBV27 and J usage is TRBJ1-1; D gene uncertain. V shed 5 bases and J shed 5 bases, with 9 bases lying between them. The CDR3 runs 12 residues. Germline loops: CDR1 MNHEY, CDR2 SMNVEV (reference sequence). The CDR3 bases are TGTGCCAGCAGTCCCGAGGGTACTGAAGCTTTCTTT. Protein product: CASSPEGTEAFF.

The genes are TRBV28 and TRBJ1-1; 7 bases match TRBD1. The CDR3 sequence is 13 residues long. The germline V gene has CDR1 MDHEN and CDR2 SYDVKM. After removal of 5 bases from V and 6 bases from J, the junction contained 6 bases not matched to a gene. The CDR3 sequence is CASSPGGGPEAFF. In DNA, the CDR3 is TGTGCCAGCAGTCCAGGGGGTGGCCCTGAAGCTTTCTTT.

The chain recombines TRBV4-1 with TRBJ1-2; D is possibly TRBD1 (5 bases). Between the trimmed V and J ends, which lost 0 bases and 8 bases, there was a span of 16 bases. The CDR3 loop spans 15 amino acids. Germline V gene sequence: CDR1 MGHRA, CDR2 YSYEKL. The CDR3 region is CASSQEFARAEGYTF. Written as DNA, the CDR3 is TGCGCCAGCAGCCAAGAGTTCGCCAGGGCGGAGGGCTACACCTTC.

The CDR3 here is CASSVGGGRTEAFF. The CDR3 nucleotides are TGTGCCAGCAGCGTAGGTGGAGGGCGAACTGAAGCTTTCTTT. This chain uses TRBV9 with TRBJ1-1, with D hard to call. Germline-derived CDR1 and CDR2 are SGDLS and YYNGEE. Trimming cost V 0 bases and J 5 bases, with 11 bases left between them. The CDR3 contains 14 residues.

This clone was found a few times. The J gene is TRBJ1-1, the V gene TRBV5-1, with a tentative D call TRBD1 (6 bases). The CDR3 is 13 amino acids. The germline gives CDR1 SGHRS, CDR2 YFSETQ. The V and J ends lost 5 bases and 7 bases respectively, with 15 bases between them. The CDR3 here is CASRPEQGLEAFF. The CDR3 DNA is TGCGCCAGCAGACCAGAACAGGGCCTTGAAGCTTTCTTT.

The chain couples TRBV5-1 to TRBJ2-7, with 7 bases identical to TRBD2. The V gene's germline CDR1 is SGHRS and CDR2 YFSETQ. The CDR3 has 17 amino acids. The J segment lost 2 bases and the V segment lost 3 bases, leaving 14 bases of the junction unmatched. This chain's CDR3 is CASSSEEGGILPYEQYF. The CDR3 nucleotides are TGCGCCAGCAGCTCCGAGGAGGGAGGGATTTTACCCTACGAGCAGTACTTC.

For the CDR3, the DNA is TGTGCCAGCAGCTTAGAGCCTGGGACTAGCGGGAGAGCGGGCGAGCAGTTCTTC. Encoded protein: CASSLEPGTSGRAGEQFF. This rearrangement joins TRBV7-8 to TRBJ2-1, with TRBD2 matching 14 bases. V lost 1 base and J lost 10; bases outside the gene matches: 12. Germline V gives CDR1 SGHVS, CDR2 FQNEAQ. The CDR3 consists of 18 residues.

This chain links TRBV6-5 with TRBJ2-7, with D unresolved. This CDR3 comprises 14 residues. V lost 2 bases and J 4 bases, leaving 12 bases between the germline ends. Germline V gene lookup returns CDR1 MNHEY and CDR2 SVGAGI. CDR3 DNA: TGTGCCAGCAGTTACAAAAATTCGTATTACGAGCAGTACTTC. As protein: CASSYKNSYYEQYF.

The chain links TRBV30 to TRBJ2-2; TRBD2 agrees at 8 bases. The V segment lost 0 bases and the J segment 3 bases; nucleotides outside the gene matches: 3. The CDR3 consists of 15 residues. Germline CDR1 GTSNPN, CDR2 SVGIG (reference sequence). CDR3 protein: CAWSVRGGDTGELFF. The CDR3 DNA follows: TGTGCCTGGAGTGTACGGGGGGGGGACACCGGGGAGCTGTTTTTT.

This rearrangement joins TRBV2 to TRBJ2-5; D is perhaps TRBD2 (6 bases). This CDR3 has 13 residues. CDR1 is SNHLY and CDR2 is FYNNEI in the germline V gene. V dropped 6 bases and J dropped 0 bases, with 8 bases sitting between them. CDR3 nucleotides: TGTGCCAGCAGCCGGGACTACCAAGAGACCCAGTACTTC. Protein: CASSRDYQETQYF. The entire variable domain, with the rest obtained from reference TRBV2 and TRBJ2-5, is as follows: EPEVTQTPSHQVTQMGQEVILRCVPISNHLYFYWYRQILGQKVEFLVSFYNNEISEKSEIFDDQFSVERPDGSNFTLKIRSTKLEDSAMYFCASSRDYQETQYFGPGTRLLVL.

The rearrangement links TRBV5-1 to TRBJ1-2; 7 positions match TRBD1. Germline lookup yields CDR1 SGHRS and CDR2 YFSETQ. V was pared by 0 bases and J by 3 bases, with 2 bases of the junction left unmatched. The CDR3 runs to 14 residues. The CDR3 coding sequence is TGCGCCAGCAGCTTGGAGACAGGGCACTATGGCTACACCTTC. Residues: CASSLETGHYGYTF. The variable domain in full, with the rest retrieved from reference TRBV5-1 and TRBJ1-2, is KAGVTQTPRYLIKTRGQQVTLSCSPISGHRSVSWYQQTPGQGLQFLFEYFSETQRNKGNFPGRFSGRQFSNSRSEMNVSTLELGDSALYLCASSLETGHYGYTFGSGTRLTVV.

The J gene is TRBJ2-1, the V gene TRBV12-5; TRBD2 matches 10 bases. Germline loops: CDR1 LGHNT, CDR2 FRNRAP. This CDR3 region has 16 residues. The V gene end was trimmed by 6 bases and the J gene end by 5 bases; junction bases not matched to a gene: 10. The CDR3 here is CASGWTSGRENNEQFF. CDR3 in DNA: TGTGCTAGTGGCTGGACTAGCGGAAGGGAAAACAATGAGCAGTTCTTC.

The chain couples TRBV19 to TRBJ1-1; the D gene is possibly TRBD1 (6 bases). Germline CDR1 LNHDA, CDR2 SQIVND (reference sequence). CDR3 length: 14 amino acids. Trimming removed 5 bases at V and 11 bases at J, with 21 bases between. The CDR3 region is CASSPADRPRSAFF. The CDR3, as DNA: TGTGCCAGTAGTCCTGCCGACAGGCCCAGGAGTGCTTTCTTT.

The chain combines TRBV15 with TRBJ2-7; the match to TRBD1 covers 10 bases. Per the germline V gene, CDR1 is LNHNV and CDR2 is YYDKDF (reference sequence). The length of the CDR3 is 14 residues. Losses at the gene ends were 1 base for V and 6 bases for J; bases not matched to a gene: 3. This CDR3 is CATSRGDRGREQYF. In nucleotides, the CDR3 is TGTGCCACCAGCAGAGGGGACAGGGGACGCGAGCAGTACTTC. The variable domain in full, completed from reference TRBV15 and TRBJ2-7, reads DAMVIQNPRYQVTQFGKPVTLSCSQTLNHNVMYWYQQKSSQAPKLLFHYYDKDFNNEADTPDNFQSRRPNTSFCFLDIRSPGLGDTAMYLCATSRGDRGREQYFGPGTRLTVT.

This clone was seen only a few times. The chain carries TRBV15 and TRBJ1-2; D is unresolved. The germline V and J ends were trimmed by 1 base and 8 bases, with 11 bases remaining between them. The CDR3 sequence is 13 residues long. Per germline, CDR1 LNHNV and CDR2 YYDKDF (reference sequence). The CDR3 nucleotides are TGTGCCACCAGCAGAGGGGCTATCGAGGGCTACACCTTC. Protein sequence: CATSRGAIEGYTF.

The rearrangement joins TRBV6-4 to TRBJ2-1, with TRBD2 matching over 13 bases. Germline CDR1 MRHNA, CDR2 SNTAGT. The CDR3 extends over 16 amino acids. Unmatched junction bases numbered 5, after V lost 6 bases and J lost 3 bases. DNA for the CDR3: TGTGCCAGCAGCCCTGGACTAGCGGGAGACTACAATGAGCAGTTCTTC. It specifies CASSPGLAGDYNEQFF.

The chain links TRBV28 to TRBJ1-4; D is possibly TRBD1 (6 bases). Germline CDR1 is MDHEN and CDR2 is SYDVKM. The CDR3 extends over 14 amino acids. V was trimmed by 5 bases and J by 9 bases, leaving 16 bases between them. The CDR3 is CASSTGKPLKKLFF. The CDR3 DNA follows: TGTGCCAGCAGTACAGGGAAGCCCTTGAAAAAACTGTTTTTT.

V usage is TRBV2 and J usage is TRBJ1-2; 10 nucleotides match TRBD1. This CDR3 has 11 residues. The germline gives CDR1 SNHLY, CDR2 FYNNEI. The V segment lost 7 bases and the J segment 10 bases; nucleotides outside the gene matches: 3. The CDR3 sequence: CASTGQGPYTF. Written as DNA, the CDR3 is TGTGCCAGCACGGGACAGGGGCCCTACACCTTC.

In DNA, the CDR3 is TGTGCCAGCAGCATGAAGCGGTCTAGCGGACGCTACGAGCAGTACTTC. Its protein product is CASSMKRSSGRYEQYF. The rearrangement uses TRBV5-4 and TRBJ2-7; TRBD2 aligns across 7 bases. V shed 4 bases, J shed 3 bases, and the junction held 13 bases outside the gene matches. The CDR3 is made up of 16 amino acids. The V gene's germline CDR1 is SGHNT and CDR2 YYREEE (reference sequence).

The chain carries TRBV19 and TRBJ1-4, with TRBD1 matching over 8 bases. This CDR3 region has 15 residues. In germline, CDR1 is LNHDA, CDR2 SQIVND (reference sequence). The V and J ends lost 5 bases and 4 bases, in that order; junction bases with no gene match: 6. CDR3 residues: CASSFGQGRNEKLFF. The CDR3 bases are TGTGCCAGTAGTTTCGGACAGGGTCGTAATGAAAAACTGTTTTTT.

The J gene is TRBJ2-2, the V gene TRBV5-1, with 12 bases lining up with TRBD2. Per the germline V gene, CDR1 is SGHRS and CDR2 is YFSETQ. The length of the CDR3 is 15 residues. V shed 4 bases and J 6 bases; nucleotides not matched to a gene: 4. CDR3 nucleotide sequence: TGCGCCAGCAGCAGCGGGACTAGCGGGCCCGGGGAGCTGTTTTTT. Amino acids: CASSSGTSGPGELFF.

This clone was found a few times. The V and J genes are TRBV6-7 and TRBJ2-7, with 9 bases that match TRBD1. TRBV6-7 is an ORF, with its function uncertain. Trimming cost V 7 bases and J 3 bases; bases outside gene matches: 13. This CDR3 comprises 16 residues. The CDR3 loop reads CASIERAGTGRYEQYF. In DNA, the CDR3 is TGTGCCAGCATTGAAAGGGCCGGGACAGGGCGCTACGAGCAGTACTTC.